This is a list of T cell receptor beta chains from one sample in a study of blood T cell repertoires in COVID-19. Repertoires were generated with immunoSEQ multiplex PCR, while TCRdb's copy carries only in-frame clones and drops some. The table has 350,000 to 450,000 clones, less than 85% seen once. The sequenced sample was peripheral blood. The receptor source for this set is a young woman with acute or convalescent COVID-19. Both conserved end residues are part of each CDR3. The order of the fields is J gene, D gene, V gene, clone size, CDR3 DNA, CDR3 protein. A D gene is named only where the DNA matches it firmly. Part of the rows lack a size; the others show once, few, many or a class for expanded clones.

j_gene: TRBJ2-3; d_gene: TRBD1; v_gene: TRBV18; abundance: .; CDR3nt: TGTGCCAGCTCACCTACAGGGACAGGGGGCCCAGATACGCAGTATTTT; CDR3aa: CASSPTGTGGPDTQYF
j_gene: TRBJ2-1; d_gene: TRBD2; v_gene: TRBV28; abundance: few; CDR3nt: TGTGCCAGCACCCCGCAGGGGACTAGCGGGAGGTACTATGAGCAGTTCTTC; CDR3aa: CASTPQGTSGRYYEQFF
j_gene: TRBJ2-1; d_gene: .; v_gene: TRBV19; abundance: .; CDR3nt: TGTGCCAGTAGTACCCCGCTTGGGGAGTCCGACAATGAGCAGTTCTTC; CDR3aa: CASSTPLGESDNEQFF
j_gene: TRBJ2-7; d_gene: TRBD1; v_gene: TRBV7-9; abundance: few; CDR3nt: TGTGCCAGCACCGCCGACAGGGCGGGCGACGAGCAGTACTTC; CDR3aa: CASTADRAGDEQYF
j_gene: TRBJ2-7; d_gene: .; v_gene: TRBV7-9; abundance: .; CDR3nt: TGTGCCAGCAGCATCGCTAGGTACGAGCAGTACTTC; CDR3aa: CASSIARYEQYF
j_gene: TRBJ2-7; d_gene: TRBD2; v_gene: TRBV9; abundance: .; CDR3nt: TGTGCCAGCAGCGACCCCCGGGGGGGCGCAGCAGGAGAGCAGTACTTC; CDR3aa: CASSDPRGGAAGEQYF
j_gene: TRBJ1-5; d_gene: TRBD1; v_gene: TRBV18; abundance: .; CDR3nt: TGTGCCAGCTCAGGAACCTCAGGGGGCGTCAATCAGCCCCAGCATTTT; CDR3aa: CASSGTSGGVNQPQHF
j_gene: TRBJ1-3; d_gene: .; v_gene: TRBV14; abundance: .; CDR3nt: TGTGCCAGCAGCCAAGACCTAGGAAACACCATATATTTT; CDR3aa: CASSQDLGNTIYF
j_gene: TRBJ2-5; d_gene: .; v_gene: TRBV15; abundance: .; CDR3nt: TGTGCCACCAGCAGAGCCCTAAGGGGGGGAGAAGAGACCCAGTACTTC; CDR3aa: CATSRALRGGEETQYF
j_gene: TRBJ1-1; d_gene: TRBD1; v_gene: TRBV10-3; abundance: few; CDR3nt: TGTGCCATCCAACAGCCTACAGGGGGCACTGAAGCTTTCTTT; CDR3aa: CAIQQPTGGTEAFF
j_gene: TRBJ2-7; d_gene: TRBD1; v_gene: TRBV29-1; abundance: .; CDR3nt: TGCAGTTCTCCAGGGGGCTCCTACGAGCAGTACTTC; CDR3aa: CSSPGGSYEQYF
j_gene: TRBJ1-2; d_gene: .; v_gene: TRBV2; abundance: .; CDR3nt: TGTGCCAGCAGCAGGGACAAGGCACCCTATGGCTACACCTTC; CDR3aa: CASSRDKAPYGYTF
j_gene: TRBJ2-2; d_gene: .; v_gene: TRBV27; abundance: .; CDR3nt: TGTGCCAGCAGTCAACAGGGGAACACCGGGGAGCTGTTTTTT; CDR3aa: CASSQQGNTGELFF
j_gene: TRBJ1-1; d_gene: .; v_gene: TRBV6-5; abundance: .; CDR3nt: TGTGCCAGCAGTTCACCTGGCAGGGTTGGGGAAGCTTTCTTT; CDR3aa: CASSSPGRVGEAFF
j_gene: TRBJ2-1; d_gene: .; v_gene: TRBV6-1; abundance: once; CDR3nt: TGTGCCAGCAGTGTGGTTGGGACTGCCCCGGGCAATGAGCAGTTCTTC; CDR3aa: CASSVVGTAPGNEQFF
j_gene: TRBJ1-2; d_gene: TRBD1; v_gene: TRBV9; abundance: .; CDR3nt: TGTGCCAGCAGCGCAAAGGGGGACAGGGGCTATGGCTACACCTTC; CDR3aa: CASSAKGDRGYGYTF
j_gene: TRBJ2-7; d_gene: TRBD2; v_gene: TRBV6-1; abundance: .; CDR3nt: TGTGCCAGCAGTGAAAATCTGGGCGGGGGCTCCTACGAGCAGTACTTC; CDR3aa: CASSENLGGGSYEQYF